Ten or more counts support the clone carrying this T cell receptor beta chain. As yet, its antigen is unknown. Pregnant or lactating patients were excluded, as were those with uncontrolled infection or other autoimmune disease. This sample was taken from a study of T cells in Graves' hyperthyroidism and ophthalmopathy. Overall study context: Peripheral blood was obtained at initial diagnosis, preceding any treatment.

The investigators amplified TCR beta CDR3 regions from RNA transcripts. HTBI primers were employed in a first-round RT-PCR of the TCR CDR3. TCRdb processed the multiplex PCR reads anew with MiXCR; each CDR3 protein has one entry. The sample consists of 450,000 to 600,000 distinct CDR3 sequences, approximately 20% of them appearing once. General study points: Blood also carried most thyroid clonotypes expanded above 0.001. A model of 13 V-J pairs discriminated ophthalmopathy from stable hyperthyroidism.

J was trimmed by 4 bases and V by 3 bases; bases with no gene match: 2. The germline gives CDR1 SGHTA, CDR2 FQGNSA. CDR3 length equals 14 residues. Sequences were obtained from blood. The clonotype comes from a man aged 35 to 55 with Graves' ophthalmopathy. V gene TRBV7-2 combines with J gene TRBJ2-2; 7 nucleotides agree with TRBD1. This CDR3 is CASSFDRATGELFF. As DNA, the CDR3 is TGTGCCAGCAGCTTCGACAGGGCCACCGGGGAGCTGTTTTTT.